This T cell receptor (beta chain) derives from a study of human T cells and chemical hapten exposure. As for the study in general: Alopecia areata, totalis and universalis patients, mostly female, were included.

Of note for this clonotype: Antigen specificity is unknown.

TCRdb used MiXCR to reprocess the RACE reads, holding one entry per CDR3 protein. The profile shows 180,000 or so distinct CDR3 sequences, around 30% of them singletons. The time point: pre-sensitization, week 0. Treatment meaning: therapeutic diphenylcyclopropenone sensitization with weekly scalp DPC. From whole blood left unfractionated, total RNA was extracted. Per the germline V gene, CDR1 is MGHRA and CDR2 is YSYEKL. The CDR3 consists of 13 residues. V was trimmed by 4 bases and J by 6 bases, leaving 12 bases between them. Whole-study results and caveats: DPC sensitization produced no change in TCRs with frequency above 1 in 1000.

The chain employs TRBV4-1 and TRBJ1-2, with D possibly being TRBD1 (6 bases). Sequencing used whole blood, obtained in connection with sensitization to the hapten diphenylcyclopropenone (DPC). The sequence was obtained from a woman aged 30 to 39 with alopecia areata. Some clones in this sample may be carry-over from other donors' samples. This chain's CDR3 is CASSPNRVNGYTF. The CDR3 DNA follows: TGCGCCAGCAGCCCAAACAGGGTTAATGGCTACACCTTC.